Presented here are 32 T cell receptor beta chains from one specimen sequenced in a study of shared clonotypes between healthy human individuals. The naive CD8 population came from CD45RO-negative cells selected for CCR7, without terminally differentiated effector memory CD45RA+ cells. TCRdb's table, derived via immunoSEQ multiplex PCR, lists solely in-frame clones and lacks some. This table has some 2 million clones, about 95% appearing once. The sample comprised naive CD8+ T cells sorted from blood. The receptors shown here come from a man younger than 30 in good health.

This chain connects TRBV7-3 to TRBJ2-7, with D maybe TRBD1 (6 bases). Germline V lookup: CDR1 SGHTA, CDR2 FQGTGA. V lost 3 bases and J lost 2, with 8 bases in between. The CDR3 contains 13 residues. For the CDR3, the DNA is TGTGCCAGCAGCTTGGGACATACCTACGAGCAGTACTTC. It translates to CASSLGHTYEQYF.

V is TRBV28 and J is TRBJ2-7; D is perhaps TRBD1 (6 bases). V lost 7 bases to trimming and J lost 2 bases, with 18 bases between them. CDR1 MDHEN and CDR2 SYDVKM come from the germline V gene. There are 15 residues in the CDR3. The CDR3 DNA reads as TGTGCCAGCACCGTGGCTGGGACACCCACCTACGAGCAGTACTTC. It translates to CASTVAGTPTYEQYF.

About this clone: In the same sample, other DNA sequences code for this CDR3. The DNA of the CDR3 is TGCAGCGTTGGGGACAATGAGCAGTTCTTC. Translating gives CSVGDNEQFF. The rearrangement uses TRBV29-1 and TRBJ2-1, with D unresolved. V was trimmed by 4 bases and J by 5 bases, leaving 3 bases between them. Germline V gives CDR1 SQVTM, CDR2 ANQGSEA. This CDR3 comprises 10 residues.

The J gene is TRBJ1-5, the V gene TRBV7-6; the D is unclear. Germline CDR1 and CDR2: SGHVS and FNYEAQ. V was pared by 1 base and J by 5 bases, with 6 bases between. There are 13 residues in the CDR3. The CDR3 protein is CASSLGWDQPQHF. CDR3 in DNA: TGTGCCAGCAGCTTAGGTTGGGATCAGCCCCAGCATTTT. Drawing the rest from reference TRBV7-6 and TRBJ1-5, the complete variable domain is GAGVSQSPRYKVTKRGQDVALRCDPISGHVSLYWYRQALGQGPEFLTYFNYEAQQDKSGLPNDRFSAERPEGSISTLTIQRTEQRDSAMYRCASSLGWDQPQHFGDGTRLSIL.

The chain joins TRBV2 to TRBJ2-7, with 10 nucleotides matching TRBD1. CDR3 length equals 14 residues. Per the germline V gene, CDR1 is SNHLY and CDR2 is FYNNEI. With V trimmed by 5 bases and J by 5 bases, 6 bases remained unmatched. The CDR3, as DNA: TGTGCCAGCAGTTCCGGGACAGGGGAGGACGAGCAGTACTTC. Its protein product is CASSSGTGEDEQYF.

The V gene is TRBV4-1, the J gene TRBJ1-4; D is possibly TRBD1 (5 bases). In germline, CDR1 is MGHRA, CDR2 YSYEKL. V lost 3 bases and J 8 bases, leaving 22 bases between the germline ends. The CDR3 totals 17 residues. CDR3 region: CASSHRSMDANREKLFF. The CDR3 region has the DNA TGCGCCAGCAGCCATCGGAGCATGGACGCCAACAGGGAAAAACTGTTTTTT.

In nucleotides, the CDR3 is TGTGCCAGTAGTATGAAAGATTGGGGGCTGGATAACTACACCTTC. It encodes CASSMKDWGLDNYTF. V is TRBV19 and J is TRBJ1-2, with D possibly being TRBD1 (6 bases). CDR3 length: 15 residues. V was shortened by 3 bases and J by 10 bases, with 21 bases between the two germline ends. Germline CDR1 and CDR2: LNHDA and SQIVND (reference sequence).

The CDR3 region is CASSEGQVSGNTIYF. The CDR3 coding sequence is TGTGCCAGCAGTGAAGGACAAGTCTCTGGAAACACCATATATTTT. The chain joins TRBV6-1 to TRBJ1-3; D uncertain. The CDR3 is 15 amino acids. V lost 1 base to trimming and J lost 0 bases, with 7 bases between them. Per the germline V gene, CDR1 is MNHNS and CDR2 is SASEGT.

The chain uses TRBV27 and TRBJ2-3; D is unresolved. Germline V gene data show CDR1 as MNHEY and CDR2 as SMNVEV (reference sequence). This CDR3 comprises 14 residues. V was pared by 5 bases and J by 0 bases, with 9 bases between. CDR3 nucleotides: TGTGCCAGCAGTCCTTACCGGAGCACAGATACGCAGTATTTT. Translated: CASSPYRSTDTQYF.

The gene calls are TRBV27 and TRBJ1-1; D gene uncertain. V lost 2 bases, J lost 0 bases, and 10 bases lay in between. There are 15 residues in the CDR3. Germline CDR1 reads MNHEY; CDR2 reads SMNVEV (reference sequence). CDR3 region: CASSLSRVMNTEAFF. The CDR3 coding sequence is TGTGCCAGCAGTTTAAGTCGGGTTATGAACACTGAAGCTTTCTTT.

This chain connects TRBV27 to TRBJ2-7; 15 positions match TRBD2. The CDR3 is 18 residues long. V was pared by 5 bases and J by 0 bases, with 8 bases of the junction left unmatched. The germline CDR1 and CDR2 sequences are MNHEY and SMNVEV (reference sequence). This chain's CDR3 is CASSLLGLAGGISYEQYF. CDR3 DNA: TGTGCCAGCAGTCTACTGGGACTAGCGGGAGGAATCTCCTACGAGCAGTACTTC.

The chain combines TRBV4-1 with TRBJ1-5; a weak D match, TRBD1 (5 bases). The CDR3 is 14 amino acids. V was trimmed by 1 base and J by 6 bases, leaving 10 bases between them. CDR1 and CDR2 from the germline V gene are MGHRA and YSYEKL. The CDR3 DNA follows: TGCGCCAGCAGCCAAGTAAGCGGGGGTCAGCCCCAGCATTTT. Its translation is CASSQVSGGQPQHF.

Comment on this clone: Additional DNA sequences in this sample encode the identical CDR3. The chain joins TRBV4-1 to TRBJ1-3; TRBD1 might be the D (5 bases). Germline assignment: CDR1 MGHRA and CDR2 YSYEKL. The V gene lost 0 bases and the J gene lost 0 bases, with 6 bases spanning the gap. The CDR3 sequence is 15 residues long. For the CDR3, the DNA is TGCGCCAGCAGCCAAGATAGGGGCTCTGGAAACACCATATATTTT. This translates into CASSQDRGSGNTIYF.

The V and J genes are TRBV5-6 and TRBJ2-3; weak D call: TRBD2 (6 bases). Germline V gives CDR1 SGHDT, CDR2 YYEEEE. The V end lost 4 bases, the J end lost 7 bases, and 16 bases lay between the germline ends. The CDR3 runs to 14 residues. CDR3 sequence reads: CASSPGTGIYTQYF. CDR3 nucleotides: TGTGCCAGCAGCCCCGGGACTGGGATCTATACGCAGTATTTT. Supplemented by reference TRBV5-6 and TRBJ2-3, the full variable domain reads DAGVTQSPTHLIKTRGQQVTLRCSPKSGHDTVSWYQQALGQGPQFIFQYYEEEERQRGNFPDRFSGHQFPNYSSELNVNALLLGDSALYLCASSPGTGIYTQYFGPGTRLTVL.

This clone has just a few counts. The chain has TRBV4-1 and TRBJ2-7; D may be TRBD1 (5 bases). The CDR3 totals 14 residues. The germline V and J ends were trimmed by 3 bases and 2 bases, with 11 bases remaining between them. In germline, CDR1 is MGHRA, CDR2 YSYEKL. CDR3 sequence: CASSHRGRAYEQYF. CDR3 DNA: TGCGCCAGCAGCCACCGAGGCAGGGCCTACGAGCAGTACTTC.

In regard to this clone: Other DNA sequences in this specimen translate into the identical CDR3. V usage is TRBV6-1 and J usage is TRBJ2-7; D gene unclear. This CDR3 contains 12 residues. V was pared by 2 bases and J by 1 base, with 3 bases between. Germline assignment: CDR1 MNHNS and CDR2 SASEGT. The CDR3 sequence: CASSEWSYEQYF. Here the CDR3 DNA reads TGTGCCAGCAGTGAATGGTCCTACGAGCAGTACTTC.

This chain joins TRBV4-1 and TRBJ2-3; TRBD2 matches at 10 bases. V trimming: 0 bases; J trimming: 5 bases; junction bases outside the gene matches: 8. The CDR3 covers 17 residues. CDR1 is MGHRA, CDR2 YSYEKL, per germline. The CDR3 reads CASSQEGLAGVGDTQYF. DNA for the CDR3: TGCGCCAGCAGCCAAGAAGGGCTAGCGGGAGTGGGAGATACGCAGTATTTT.

For the CDR3, the DNA is TGTGCCAGCAGATTTCCCAGTGTAGGGGGCACGGATGAGCAGTTCTTC. It specifies CASRFPSVGGTDEQFF. The V gene is TRBV11-2, the J gene TRBJ2-1, with 7 bases matching TRBD1. Trimming cost V 6 bases and J 8 bases; bases outside gene matches: 16. This CDR3 comprises 16 residues. Germline CDR1 reads SGHAT; CDR2 reads FQNNGV.

The rearrangement joins TRBV9 to TRBJ2-7, with D hard to call. Trimming cost V 3 bases and J 6 bases, with 10 bases left between them. Looked up from germline, CDR1 is SGDLS and CDR2 is YYNGEE. The CDR3 runs to 12 residues. The chain's CDR3 is CASSATSSEQYF. Here the CDR3 DNA reads TGTGCCAGCAGCGCCACAAGCTCCGAGCAGTACTTC.

V and J are TRBV4-1 and TRBJ1-3; D not resolved. V was cut by 0 bases and J by 2 bases, with 5 bases left in between. CDR1 is MGHRA and CDR2 is YSYEKL in the germline V gene. The CDR3 covers 14 residues. In DNA, the CDR3 is TGCGCCAGCAGCCAAGAAGGGCCTGGAAACACCATATATTTT. Amino acids: CASSQEGPGNTIYF.

The rearrangement joins TRBV7-9 to TRBJ1-1, with D perhaps matching TRBD1 (5 bases). The CDR3 covers 15 residues. Germline CDR1 is SEHNR and CDR2 is FQNEAQ (reference sequence). Trimming shortened V by 1 base and J by 1 base, and 10 bases separated the two germline ends. The CDR3 nucleotides are TGTGCCAGCAGCTTAGTAGACACAGGGAACACTGAAGCTTTCTTT. The encoded protein is CASSLVDTGNTEAFF. Full variable domain (outside the CDR3, taken from reference TRBV7-9 and TRBJ1-1): DTGVSQNPRHKITKRGQNVTFRCDPISEHNRLYWYRQTLGQGPEFLTYFQNEAQLEKSRLLSDRFSAERPKGSFSTLEIQRTEQGDSAMYLCASSLVDTGNTEAFFGQGTRLTVV.

As for this clone: The sample holds other DNA sequences that translate to the same CDR3. The chain employs TRBV27 and TRBJ2-7; D is perhaps TRBD2 (6 bases). CDR3 length equals 15 residues. The germline V gene has CDR1 MNHEY and CDR2 SMNVEV (reference sequence). V lost 0 bases and J 2 bases, leaving 11 bases between the germline ends. The CDR3 DNA reads as TGTGCCAGCAGTTTATCGGGCGGGACGGCCTACGAGCAGTACTTC. It translates to CASSLSGGTAYEQYF.

The chain carries TRBV2 and TRBJ2-6; D call uncertain. This CDR3 has 15 amino acids. The V and J ends lost 11 bases and 1 base respectively, with 15 bases between them. CDR1 and CDR2 from the germline V gene are SNHLY and FYNNEI. CDR3 bases: TGTGCCGTAACGGGCCAACCTTCTGGGGCCAACGTCCTGACTTTC. It yields the protein CAVTGQPSGANVLTF.

The rearrangement joins TRBV6-5 to TRBJ2-7; unclear D gene. In germline, CDR1 is MNHEY, CDR2 SVGAGI. The CDR3 has 13 amino acids. V dropped 2 bases and J dropped 3 bases, with 8 bases sitting between them. The CDR3 DNA reads as TGTGCCAGCAGTTACGACGACGGCTACGAGCAGTACTTC. It encodes CASSYDDGYEQYF.

This CDR3 reads CASSLTGDGGNIQYF. The CDR3 DNA reads as TGTGCCAGCAGCTTGACAGGGGACGGGGGAAACATTCAGTACTTC. The chain has TRBV5-4 and TRBJ2-4; tentatively, D is TRBD1 (7 bases). The germline V and J ends were trimmed by 1 base and 6 bases, with 14 bases remaining between them. The length of the CDR3 is 15 residues. Germline V gives CDR1 SGHNT, CDR2 YYREEE (reference sequence). The full variable domain, completed using reference TRBV5-4 and TRBJ2-4, is ETGVTQSPTHLIKTRGQQVTLRCSSQSGHNTVSWYQQALGQGPQFIFQYYREEENGRGNFPPRFSGLQFPNYSSELNVNALELDDSALYLCASSLTGDGGNIQYFGAGTRLSVL.

The chain is built from TRBV5-4 and TRBJ1-1, with D hard to call. Trimming pared 7 bases from V and 6 bases from J, leaving 10 bases between. The CDR3 is 11 amino acids. The germline CDR1 and CDR2 sequences are SGHNT and YYREEE (reference sequence). CDR3 region: CASGLGAEAFF. The CDR3 nucleotides read TGTGCCAGCGGACTTGGGGCTGAAGCTTTCTTT. The whole variable domain, filled in from reference TRBV5-4 and TRBJ1-1, reads ETGVTQSPTHLIKTRGQQVTLRCSSQSGHNTVSWYQQALGQGPQFIFQYYREEENGRGNFPPRFSGLQFPNYSSELNVNALELDDSALYLCASGLGAEAFFGQGTRLTVV.

The chain carries TRBV15 and TRBJ1-4; no firm D call. V shed 0 bases and J shed 4 bases, with 12 bases lying between them. The CDR3 totals 16 residues. CDR1 and CDR2 from the germline V gene are LNHNV and YYDKDF (reference sequence). The CDR3 spells CATSRDGEGINEKLFF. The CDR3 bases are TGTGCCACCAGCAGAGATGGAGAGGGTATTAATGAAAAACTGTTTTTT. The whole variable domain, filled in from reference TRBV15 and TRBJ1-4, reads DAMVIQNPRYQVTQFGKPVTLSCSQTLNHNVMYWYQQKSSQAPKLLFHYYDKDFNNEADTPDNFQSRRPNTSFCFLDIRSPGLGDTAMYLCATSRDGEGINEKLFFGSGTQLSVL.

The rearrangement links TRBV13 to TRBJ1-2; D is ambiguous. V gave up 0 bases and J gave up 8 bases, with 16 bases separating them. This CDR3 spans 15 amino acids. Germline V gene lookup returns CDR1 PRHDT and CDR2 FYEKMQ (reference sequence). DNA for the CDR3: TGTGCCAGCAGCTTAGGTCGGGCGGGGAGGTTAGGCTACACCTTC. It is translated as CASSLGRAGRLGYTF.

This clone has only one observation. This chain connects TRBV5-4 to TRBJ1-2; a possible D gene is TRBD1 (6 bases). The CDR3 spans 14 residues. V was trimmed by 3 bases and J by 8 bases, leaving 17 bases between them. CDR1 and CDR2 from the germline V gene are SGHNT and YYREEE (reference sequence). The CDR3 loop is CASSWVGTSEGYTF. The CDR3 region has the DNA TGTGCCAGCAGCTGGGTAGGGACATCGGAGGGCTACACCTTC.

This clone was observed a single time. V gene TRBV12-5 combines with J gene TRBJ2-5; a possible D gene is TRBD2 (6 bases). Trimming cost V 6 bases and J 4 bases, with 12 bases left between them. CDR1 is LGHNT and CDR2 is FRNRAP in the germline V gene. CDR3 length: 13 residues. CDR3 sequence (DNA): TGTGCTAGTGGCCGGGGGACTCCAGAGACCCAGTACTTC. Its protein product is CASGRGTPETQYF.

V is TRBV9 and J is TRBJ2-3; the D is unclear. The CDR3 length is 16 residues. Trimming shortened V by 0 bases and J by 4 bases, and 15 bases separated the two germline ends. The germline CDR1 and CDR2 sequences are SGDLS and YYNGEE. In DNA, the CDR3 is TGTGCCAGCAGCGTAGTTGGCCGCCCTCACTCAGATACGCAGTATTTT. Protein product: CASSVVGRPHSDTQYF.

In DNA form, the CDR3 reads TGTGCCAGCAGTGGGGGTGTGGACGAGCAGTACTTC. It codes for CASSGGVDEQYF. V and J are TRBV2 and TRBJ2-7; no clear D. The CDR3 contains 12 residues. Between the trimmed V and J ends, which lost 4 bases and 5 bases, there was a span of 9 bases. The germline CDR1 and CDR2 sequences are SNHLY and FYNNEI.